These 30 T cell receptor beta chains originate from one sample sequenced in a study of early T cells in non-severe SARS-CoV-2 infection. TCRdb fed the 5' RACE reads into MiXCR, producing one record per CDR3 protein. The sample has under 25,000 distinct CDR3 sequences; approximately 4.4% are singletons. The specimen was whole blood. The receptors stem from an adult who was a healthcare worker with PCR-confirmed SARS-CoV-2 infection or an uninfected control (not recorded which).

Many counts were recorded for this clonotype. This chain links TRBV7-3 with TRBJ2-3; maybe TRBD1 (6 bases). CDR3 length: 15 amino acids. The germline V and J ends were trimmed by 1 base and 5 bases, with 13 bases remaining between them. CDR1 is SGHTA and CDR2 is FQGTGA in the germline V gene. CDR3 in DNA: TGTGCCAGCAGCTTAAGCCCAGGGGCCGGAGATACGCAGTATTTT. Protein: CASSLSPGAGDTQYF.

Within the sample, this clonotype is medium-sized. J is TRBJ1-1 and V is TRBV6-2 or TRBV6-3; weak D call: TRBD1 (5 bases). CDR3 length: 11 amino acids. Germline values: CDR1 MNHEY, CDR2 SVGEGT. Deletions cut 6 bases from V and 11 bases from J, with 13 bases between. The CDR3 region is CASSRGDNAFF. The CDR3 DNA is TGTGCCAGCAGCCGGGGCGATAACGCTTTCTTT.

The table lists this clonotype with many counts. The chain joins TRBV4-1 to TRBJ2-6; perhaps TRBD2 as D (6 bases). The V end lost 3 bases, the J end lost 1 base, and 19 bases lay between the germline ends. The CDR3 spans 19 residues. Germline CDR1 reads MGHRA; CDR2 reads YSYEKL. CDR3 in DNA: TGCGCCAGCAGCCACACCGGGATTACTAGCAGGTCTGGGGCCAACGTCCTGACTTTC. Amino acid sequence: CASSHTGITSRSGANVLTF.

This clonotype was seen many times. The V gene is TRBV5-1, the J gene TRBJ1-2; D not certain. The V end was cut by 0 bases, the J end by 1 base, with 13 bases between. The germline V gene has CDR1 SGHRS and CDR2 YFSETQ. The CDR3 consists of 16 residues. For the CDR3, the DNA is TGCGCCAGCAGCTTGGGTTCCGTCGGGAGTAACTATGGCTACACCTTC. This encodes CASSLGSVGSNYGYTF.

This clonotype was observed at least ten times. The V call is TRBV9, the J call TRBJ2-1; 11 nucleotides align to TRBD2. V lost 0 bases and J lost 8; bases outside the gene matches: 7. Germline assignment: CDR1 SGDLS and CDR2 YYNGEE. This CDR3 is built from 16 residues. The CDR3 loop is CASSVGMLTSGDEQFF. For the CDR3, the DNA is TGTGCCAGCAGCGTAGGGATGCTGACTAGCGGGGATGAGCAGTTCTTC.

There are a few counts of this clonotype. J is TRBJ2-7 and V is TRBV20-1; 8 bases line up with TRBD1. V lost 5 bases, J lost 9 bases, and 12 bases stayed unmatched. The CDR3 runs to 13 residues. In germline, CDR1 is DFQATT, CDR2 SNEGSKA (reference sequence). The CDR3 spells CSAPRTGTFGQYF. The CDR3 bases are TGCAGTGCTCCTAGGACAGGGACCTTCGGGCAGTACTTC.

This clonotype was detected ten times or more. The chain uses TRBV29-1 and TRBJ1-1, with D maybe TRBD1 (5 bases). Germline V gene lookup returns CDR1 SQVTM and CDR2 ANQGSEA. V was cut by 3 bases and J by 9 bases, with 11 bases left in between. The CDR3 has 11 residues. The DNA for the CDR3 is TGCAGCGTTGACCGGGACGGAAAAGCTTTCTTT. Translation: CSVDRDGKAFF.

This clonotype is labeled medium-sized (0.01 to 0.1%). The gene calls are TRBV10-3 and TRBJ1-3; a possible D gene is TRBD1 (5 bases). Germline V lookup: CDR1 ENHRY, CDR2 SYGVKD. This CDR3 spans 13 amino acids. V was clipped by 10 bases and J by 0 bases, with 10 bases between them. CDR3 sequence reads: CATADSSGNTIYF. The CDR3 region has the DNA TGTGCCACGGCAGACAGCTCTGGAAACACCATATATTTT.

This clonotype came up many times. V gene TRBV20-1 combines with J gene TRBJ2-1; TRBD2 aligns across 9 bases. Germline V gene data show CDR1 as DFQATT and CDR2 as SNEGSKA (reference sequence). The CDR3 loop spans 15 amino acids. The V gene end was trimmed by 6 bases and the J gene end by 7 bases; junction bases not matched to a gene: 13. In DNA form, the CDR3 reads TGCAGTGCAGGGGCGAGCGGGGGGTTAAGGAATGAGCAGTTCTTC. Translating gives CSAGASGGLRNEQFF.

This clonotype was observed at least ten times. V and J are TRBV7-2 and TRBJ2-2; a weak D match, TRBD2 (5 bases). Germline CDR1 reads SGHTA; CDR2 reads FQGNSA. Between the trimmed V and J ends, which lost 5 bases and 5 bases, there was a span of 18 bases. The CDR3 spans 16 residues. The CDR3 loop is CASSPLWPSGTGELFF. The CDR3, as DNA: TGTGCCAGCAGCCCGCTCTGGCCCTCGGGGACCGGGGAGCTGTTTTTT.

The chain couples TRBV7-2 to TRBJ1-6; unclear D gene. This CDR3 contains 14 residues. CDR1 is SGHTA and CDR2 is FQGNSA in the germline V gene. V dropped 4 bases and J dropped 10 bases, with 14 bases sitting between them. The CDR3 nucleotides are TGTGCCAGCAGCTCCCGGGCCCCACGGTCACCCCTCCACTTT. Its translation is CASSSRAPRSPLHF.

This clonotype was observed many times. CDR3 loop: CASRRSTEAFF. The CDR3 DNA follows: TGTGCCAGCAGAAGGAGCACTGAAGCTTTCTTT. The chain carries TRBV6-1 and TRBJ1-1; D unresolved. Between the trimmed V and J ends, which lost 6 bases and 4 bases, there was a span of 6 bases. The CDR3 has 11 amino acids. Germline assignment: CDR1 MNHNS and CDR2 SASEGT.

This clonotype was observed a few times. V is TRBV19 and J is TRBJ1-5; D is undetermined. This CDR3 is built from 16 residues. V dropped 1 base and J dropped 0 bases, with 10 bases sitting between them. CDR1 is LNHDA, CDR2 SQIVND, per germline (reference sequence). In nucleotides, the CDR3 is TGTGCCAGTAGTATAGGCACACGGTATAGCAATCAGCCCCAGCATTTT. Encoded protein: CASSIGTRYSNQPQHF.

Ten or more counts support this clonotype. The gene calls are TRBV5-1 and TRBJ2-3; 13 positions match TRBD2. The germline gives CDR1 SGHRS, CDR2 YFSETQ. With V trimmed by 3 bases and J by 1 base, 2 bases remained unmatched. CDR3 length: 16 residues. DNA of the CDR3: TGCGCCAGCAGCTACGGGACTAGCGGGGGCACAGATACGCAGTATTTT. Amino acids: CASSYGTSGGTDTQYF.

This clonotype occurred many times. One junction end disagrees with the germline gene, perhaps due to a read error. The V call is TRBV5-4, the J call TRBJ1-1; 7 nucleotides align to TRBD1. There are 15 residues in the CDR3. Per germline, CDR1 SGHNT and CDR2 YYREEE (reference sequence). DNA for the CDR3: TGTGCCAGCAGCTTGGCAGGGACAGCACTCACTGAAGTTTTCTTT. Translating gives CASSLAGTALTEVFF.

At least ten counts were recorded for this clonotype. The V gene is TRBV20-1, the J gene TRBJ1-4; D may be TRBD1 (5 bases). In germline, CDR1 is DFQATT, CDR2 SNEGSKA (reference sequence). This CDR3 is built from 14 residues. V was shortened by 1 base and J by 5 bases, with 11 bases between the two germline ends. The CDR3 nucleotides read TGCAGTGCTAGAGGCTCACAGGCGAATGAAAAACTGTTTTTT. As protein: CSARGSQANEKLFF.

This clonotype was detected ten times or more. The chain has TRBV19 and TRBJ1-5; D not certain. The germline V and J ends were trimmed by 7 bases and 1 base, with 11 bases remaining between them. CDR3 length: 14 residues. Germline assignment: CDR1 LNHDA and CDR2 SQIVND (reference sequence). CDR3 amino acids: CASTALGSNQPQHF. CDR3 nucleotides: TGTGCCAGTACCGCTCTTGGGAGCAATCAGCCCCAGCATTTT.

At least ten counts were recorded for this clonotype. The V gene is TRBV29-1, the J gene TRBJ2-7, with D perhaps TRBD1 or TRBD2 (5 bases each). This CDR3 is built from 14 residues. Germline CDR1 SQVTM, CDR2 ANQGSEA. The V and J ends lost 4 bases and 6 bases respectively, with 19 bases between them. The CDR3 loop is CSVARGRGDGEQYF. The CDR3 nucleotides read TGCAGCGTTGCGAGGGGACGAGGCGACGGCGAGCAGTACTTC.

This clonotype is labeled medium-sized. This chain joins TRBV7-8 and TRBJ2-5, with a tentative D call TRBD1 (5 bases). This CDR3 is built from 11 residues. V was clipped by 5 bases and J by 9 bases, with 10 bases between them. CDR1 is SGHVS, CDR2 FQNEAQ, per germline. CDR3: CASSPKTAQYF. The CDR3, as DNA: TGTGCCAGCAGCCCAAAGACAGCCCAGTACTTC. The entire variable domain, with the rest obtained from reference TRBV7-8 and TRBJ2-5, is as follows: GAGVSQSPRYKVAKRGQDVALRCDPISGHVSLFWYQQALGQGPEFLTYFQNEAQLDKSGLPSDRFFAERPEGSVSTLKIQRTQQEDSAVYLCASSPKTAQYFGPGTRLLVL.

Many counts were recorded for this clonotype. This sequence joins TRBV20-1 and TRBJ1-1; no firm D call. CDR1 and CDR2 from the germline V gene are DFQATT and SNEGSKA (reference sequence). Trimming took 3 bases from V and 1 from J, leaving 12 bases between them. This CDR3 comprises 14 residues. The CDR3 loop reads CSARPLGSNTEAFF. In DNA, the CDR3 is TGCAGTGCTAGGCCCCTCGGGTCGAACACTGAAGCTTTCTTT.

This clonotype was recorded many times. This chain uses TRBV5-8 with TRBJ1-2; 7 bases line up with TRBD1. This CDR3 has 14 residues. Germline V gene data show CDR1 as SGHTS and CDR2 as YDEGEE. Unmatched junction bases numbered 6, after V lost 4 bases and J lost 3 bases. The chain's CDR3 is CASSAGQRYYGYTF. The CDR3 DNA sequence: TGTGCCAGCAGCGCGGGACAGCGATACTATGGCTACACCTTC.

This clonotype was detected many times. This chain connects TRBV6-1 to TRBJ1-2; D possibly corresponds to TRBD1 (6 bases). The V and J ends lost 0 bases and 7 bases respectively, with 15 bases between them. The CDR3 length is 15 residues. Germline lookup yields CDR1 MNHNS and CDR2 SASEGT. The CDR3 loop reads CASSEAGTGRGGYTF. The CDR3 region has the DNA TGTGCCAGCAGTGAAGCCGGAACAGGGCGGGGTGGCTACACCTTC.

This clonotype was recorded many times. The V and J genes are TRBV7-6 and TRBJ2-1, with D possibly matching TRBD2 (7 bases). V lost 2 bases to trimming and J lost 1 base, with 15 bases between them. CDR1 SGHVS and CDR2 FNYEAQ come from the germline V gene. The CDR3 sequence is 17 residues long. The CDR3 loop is CASSLLAGEGSYNEQFF. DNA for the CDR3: TGTGCCAGCAGCTTACTGGCAGGGGAGGGATCCTACAATGAGCAGTTCTTC.

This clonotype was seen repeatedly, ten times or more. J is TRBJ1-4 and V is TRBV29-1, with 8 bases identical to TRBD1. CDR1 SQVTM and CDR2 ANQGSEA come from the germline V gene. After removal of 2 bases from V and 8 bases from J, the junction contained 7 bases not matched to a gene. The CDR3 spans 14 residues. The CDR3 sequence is CSVERGQGDEKLFF. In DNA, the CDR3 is TGCAGCGTTGAACGAGGACAGGGCGACGAAAAACTGTTTTTT.

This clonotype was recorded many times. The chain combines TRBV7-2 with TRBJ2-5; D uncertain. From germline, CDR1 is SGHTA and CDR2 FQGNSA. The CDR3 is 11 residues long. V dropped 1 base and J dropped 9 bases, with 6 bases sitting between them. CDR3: CASSLGSAQYF. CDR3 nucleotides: TGTGCCAGCAGCTTAGGTAGTGCCCAGTACTTC.

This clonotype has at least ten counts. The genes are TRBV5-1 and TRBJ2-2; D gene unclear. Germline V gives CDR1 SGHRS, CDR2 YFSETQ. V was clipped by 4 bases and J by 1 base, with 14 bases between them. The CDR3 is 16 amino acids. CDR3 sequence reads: CASSHYLDGNTGELFF. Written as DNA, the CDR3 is TGCGCCAGCAGCCACTACCTGGACGGGAACACCGGGGAGCTGTTTTTT.

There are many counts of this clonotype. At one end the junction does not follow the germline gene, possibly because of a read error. CDR3 nucleotide sequence: TGTGCCAGCAGCTTACGTTCCTCTAGCACAGATACGCAGTATTTC. It translates to CASSLRSSSTDTQYF. The gene calls are TRBV7-3 and TRBJ2-3; D possibly corresponds to TRBD2 (5 bases). Germline assignment: CDR1 SGHTA and CDR2 FQGTGA. CDR3 size: 15 residues. The full variable domain, rest sourced from reference TRBV7-3 and TRBJ2-3, is GAGVSQTPSNKVTEKGKYVELRCDPISGHTALYWYRQSLGQGPEFLIYFQGTGAADDSGLPNDRFFAVRPEGSVSTLKIQRTERGDSAVYLCASSLRSSSTDTQYFGPGTRLTVL.

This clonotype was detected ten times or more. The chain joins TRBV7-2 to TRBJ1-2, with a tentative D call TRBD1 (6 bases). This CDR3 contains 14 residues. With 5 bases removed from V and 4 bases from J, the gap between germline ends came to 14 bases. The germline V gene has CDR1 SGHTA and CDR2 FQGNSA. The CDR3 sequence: CASSLSTGFYGYTF. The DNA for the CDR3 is TGTGCCAGCAGCCTATCGACAGGCTTCTATGGCTACACCTTC.

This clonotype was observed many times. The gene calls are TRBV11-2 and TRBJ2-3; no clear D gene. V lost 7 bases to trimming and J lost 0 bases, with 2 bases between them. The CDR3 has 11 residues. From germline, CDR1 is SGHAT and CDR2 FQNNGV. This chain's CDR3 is CASTSTDTQYF. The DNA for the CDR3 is TGTGCCAGCACTAGCACAGATACGCAGTATTTT.

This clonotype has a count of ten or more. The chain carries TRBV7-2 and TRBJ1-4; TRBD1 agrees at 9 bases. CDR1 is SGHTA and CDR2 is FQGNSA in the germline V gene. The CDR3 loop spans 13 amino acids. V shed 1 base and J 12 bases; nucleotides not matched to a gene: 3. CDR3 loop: CASSLVGDRELFF. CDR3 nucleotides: TGTGCCAGCAGCTTAGTCGGGGACAGGGAACTGTTTTTT.